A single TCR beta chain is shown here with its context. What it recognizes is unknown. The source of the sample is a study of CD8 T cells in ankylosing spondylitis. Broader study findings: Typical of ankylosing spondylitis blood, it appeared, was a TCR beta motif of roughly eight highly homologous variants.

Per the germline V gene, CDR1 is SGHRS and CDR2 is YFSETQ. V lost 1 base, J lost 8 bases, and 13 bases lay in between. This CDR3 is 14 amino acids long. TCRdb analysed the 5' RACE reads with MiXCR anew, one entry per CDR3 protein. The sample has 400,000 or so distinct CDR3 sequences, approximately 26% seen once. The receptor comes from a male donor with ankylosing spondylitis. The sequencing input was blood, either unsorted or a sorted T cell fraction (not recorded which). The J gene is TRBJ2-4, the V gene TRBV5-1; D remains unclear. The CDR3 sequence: CASSLLAFMDIQYF. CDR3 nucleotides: TGCGCCAGCAGCTTGTTGGCTTTCATGGACATTCAGTACTTC.